These 7 T cell receptor beta chains share one sample of origin, sequenced in a study of shared clonotypes between healthy human individuals. Profiling relied on immunoSEQ multiplex PCR, and the TCRdb table lists in-frame clones only, not all of them. The data show roughly 2.4 million clones, with approximately 94% seen just once and approximately 0.13% held by the top ten. The sample was naive CD4+ T cells sorted from blood. Subset described: CD45RA+ positively selected. The receptor set was obtained from a man between 18 and 35 years old in good health.

This clone was detected a few times. J is TRBJ1-1 and V is TRBV18, with unresolved D. CDR1 is KGHSH and CDR2 is LQKENI in the germline V gene. This CDR3 spans 13 amino acids. The V end lost 6 bases, the J end lost 6 bases, and 14 bases lay between the germline ends. CDR3 in DNA: TGTGCCAGCTCTCCCAGAGGGATCGCTGAAGCTTTCTTT. Amino acids: CASSPRGIAEAFF.

The chain recombines TRBV20-1 with TRBJ2-7; D gene unclear. The CDR3 runs to 11 residues. Germline V gene lookup returns CDR1 DFQATT and CDR2 SNEGSKA (reference sequence). V lost 0 bases to trimming and J lost 6 bases, with 6 bases between them. The CDR3 DNA reads TGCAGTGCTAGAGATGTGCCCGAGCAGTACTTC. This translates into CSARDVPEQYF.

The genes are TRBV4-1 and TRBJ2-5; the D is unclear. The V end lost 3 bases, the J end lost 2 bases, and 16 bases lay between the germline ends. This CDR3 comprises 16 residues. Germline V gene data show CDR1 as MGHRA and CDR2 as YSYEKL. CDR3 nucleotides: TGCGCCAGCAGCCAGGTTGCTAGGGTCCAGCAAGAGACCCAGTACTTC. Translating gives CASSQVARVQQETQYF.

The chain links TRBV6-5 to TRBJ1-2; D ambiguous. Germline CDR1 MNHEY, CDR2 SVGAGI. This CDR3 is 13 amino acids long. The V gene lost 0 bases and the J gene lost 10 bases, with 12 bases spanning the gap. The CDR3 region is CASSYSTSVDYTF. CDR3 coding DNA: TGTGCCAGCAGTTACTCGACCTCCGTGGACTACACCTTC.

The sample holds one count of this clone. V gene TRBV25-1 combines with J gene TRBJ2-7; D gene ambiguous. Per germline, CDR1 MGHDK and CDR2 SYGVNS. CDR3 length: 11 amino acids. Trimming left V 4 bases short and J 5 bases short, with 6 bases between. CDR3 in amino acids: CASSGRNEQYF. The CDR3 DNA reads TGTGCCAGCAGTGGAAGAAACGAGCAGTACTTC.

The rearrangement uses TRBV7-9 and TRBJ1-3; 8 bases are a match to TRBD1. J lost 4 bases, V lost 5 bases, and 10 bases had no gene match. The germline V gene has CDR1 SEHNR and CDR2 FQNEAQ (reference sequence). The CDR3 runs 16 residues. The CDR3: CASSTVWTGKGNTIYF. In nucleotides, the CDR3 is TGTGCCAGCAGCACCGTCTGGACAGGGAAAGGAAACACCATATATTTT.

This clone was recorded only once. The chain combines TRBV5-6 with TRBJ2-3, with 11 nucleotides matching TRBD2. CDR3 size: 15 residues. Germline CDR1 and CDR2: SGHDT and YYEEEE. The ends lost 4 bases at V and 3 bases at J; junction bases unmatched: 4. For the CDR3, the DNA is TGTGCCAGCAGCCCGGGACTAGCGGATACAGATACGCAGTATTTT. Translating gives CASSPGLADTDTQYF.